A selection of T cell receptor beta chains follows, all from one sample in a study of blood T cell repertoires in COVID-19. Profiled with immunoSEQ multiplex PCR; TCRdb holds only in-frame clones, not every one. The profile shows roughly 370,000 clones, about 83% of them singletons. Sample: PBMCs or T cells enriched from blood (not recorded which). The receptors originated from a woman between 45 and 65 years old who had recovered from COVID-19. Both conserved end residues are part of each CDR3. A D gene is named only where the DNA matches it firmly. The size of a clone is reported for some rows only, either as once, few or many, or as a class for expanded clones.

cdr3_aa | cdr3_nt | d_call | clone_size | j_call | v_call
CASSTGGRGNGYTF | TGTGCCAGTAGTACAGGGGGCAGAGGCAATGGCTACACCTTC | TRBD1 | . | TRBJ1-2 | TRBV19
CASSQPGYTEAFF | TGTGCCAGCAGCCAACCCGGGTACACTGAAGCTTTCTTT | . | . | TRBJ1-1 | TRBV3-1/TRBV3-2
CASSSIGQLYGYTF | TGTGCCAGCAGTTCCATTGGACAACTCTATGGCTACACCTTC | . | . | TRBJ1-2 | TRBV6-2/TRBV6-3
CASSEDRGGETQYF | TGTGCCAGCAGTGAGGACAGGGGTGGAGAGACCCAGTACTTC | TRBD1 | . | TRBJ2-5 | TRBV2
CASSFGQGTEAFF | TGTGCCAGCAGTTTCGGTCAGGGCACTGAAGCTTTCTTT | . | . | TRBJ1-1 | TRBV28
CASGLVAGGTEAFF | TGTGCTAGTGGTTTGGTGGCAGGGGGGACTGAAGCTTTCTTT | TRBD1 | . | TRBJ1-1 | TRBV12-5
CASSEYSVNPYGYTF | TGTGCCAGCAGTGAATATAGTGTCAACCCTTATGGCTACACCTTC | . | . | TRBJ1-2 | TRBV25-1
CASSSTVVRNEQFF | TGTGCCAGCAGTTCGACAGTTGTTCGCAATGAGCAGTTCTTC | . | . | TRBJ2-1 | TRBV6-5
CASSRMVEDRGLTDTQYF | TGTGCCAGCAGCCGTATGGTAGAGGACAGGGGGCTCACAGATACGCAGTATTTT | TRBD1 | . | TRBJ2-3 | TRBV7-9
CASSYESSYNSPLHF | TGTGCCAGCAGTTACGAGAGCTCCTATAATTCACCCCTCCACTTT | . | . | TRBJ1-6 | TRBV6-6
CASSPGGTGDTQYF | TGCGCCAGCAGCCCCGGGGGGACTGGGGATACGCAGTATTTT | TRBD2 | . | TRBJ2-3 | TRBV5-1
CASSADRGLYGYTF | TGTGCCAGCAGCGCCGACAGGGGATTATATGGCTACACCTTC | TRBD1 | . | TRBJ1-2 | TRBV9
CAWRVGTQIETQYF | TGTGCCTGGAGGGTAGGGACACAGATAGAGACCCAGTACTTC | . | . | TRBJ2-5 | TRBV30
CASSLAGGGGSLTKETQYF | TGTGCCAGCAGCTTAGCTGGTGGGGGGGGCTCCTTAACGAAAGAGACCCAGTACTTC | . | once | TRBJ2-5 | TRBV7-2
CASGRGFMNTEAFF | TGTGCCAGCGGCAGGGGCTTTATGAACACTGAAGCTTTCTTT | . | . | TRBJ1-1 | TRBV6-5
CASSEGGQGTDTQYF | TGTGCCAGCAGCGAGGGGGGACAGGGCACAGATACGCAGTATTTT | TRBD1 | . | TRBJ2-3 | TRBV2
CATGRGSYNEQFF | TGTGCCACCGGGAGGGGGTCCTACAATGAGCAGTTCTTC | TRBD2 | once | TRBJ2-1 | TRBV19
CASSEIREAFF | TGCGCCAGCAGTGAAATCAGAGAAGCTTTCTTT | . | once | TRBJ1-1 | TRBV10-2
CASSLQTGVTEAFF | TGTGCCAGCAGTTTACAAACAGGGGTCACTGAAGCTTTCTTT | TRBD1 | . | TRBJ1-1 | TRBV28
CASRTDAKGYGYTF | TGTGCCAGCCGGACAGACGCGAAGGGATATGGCTACACCTTC | . | . | TRBJ1-2 | TRBV2
CAWGDRGRSGANVLTF | TGTGCCTGGGGAGACAGGGGAAGGTCTGGGGCCAACGTCCTGACTTTC | TRBD1 | few | TRBJ2-6 | TRBV30
CASSPDAGGYTF | TGTGCCAGCAGCCCGGACGCGGGTGGCTACACCTTC | . | . | TRBJ1-2 | TRBV7-2
CASSKEGDREGIQPQHF | TGTGCCAGCAGCAAAGAAGGAGACAGGGAAGGGATTCAGCCCCAGCATTTT | . | once | TRBJ1-5 | TRBV21-1
CASSYSNSPYTEAFF | TGTGCCAGCAGTTACTCGAATAGTCCTTACACTGAAGCTTTCTTT | . | . | TRBJ1-1 | TRBV6-5
CASSSAGDRAYNEQFF | TGTGCCAGCAGTAGTGCTGGGGACAGGGCCTACAATGAGCAGTTCTTC | TRBD1 | . | TRBJ2-1 | TRBV27
CASSTLPPRGDGRGYTF | TGTGCCAGTAGTACCTTACCCCCCCGGGGTGACGGGCGTGGCTACACCTTC | . | once | TRBJ1-2 | TRBV19
CASGLGTGLRAFF | TGTGCTAGTGGTTTGGGGACAGGCCTGAGAGCTTTCTTT | TRBD1 | . | TRBJ1-1 | TRBV12-5
CASSQLDGSPLHF | TGTGCCAGCAGCCAATTAGATGGTTCACCCCTCCACTTT | . | . | TRBJ1-6 | TRBV3-1/TRBV3-2
CAWRKQGSPYGYTF | TGTGCCTGGAGGAAACAGGGGTCTCCCTATGGCTACACCTTC | TRBD1 | . | TRBJ1-2 | TRBV30
CASSVDRWETQYF | TGTGCCAGCAGCGTAGATCGGTGGGAGACCCAGTACTTC | . | . | TRBJ2-5 | TRBV9
CASSDPTPGSGNTIYF | TGTGCCAGCAGCGACCCCACACCGGGCTCTGGAAACACCATATATTTT | . | . | TRBJ1-3 | TRBV6-2/TRBV6-3
CAHAKGLNTEAFF | TGTGCCCACGCCAAGGGGTTGAACACTGAAGCTTTCTTT | . | . | TRBJ1-1 | TRBV6-6
CASSPYLDRVVGNEQFF | TGTGCCAGCAGCCCTTACTTAGACAGGGTGGTGGGCAATGAGCAGTTCTTC | TRBD1 | . | TRBJ2-1 | TRBV4-2
CASRPGQESVYGYTF | TGTGCCAGCAGACCAGGACAGGAATCAGTCTATGGCTACACCTTC | TRBD1 | . | TRBJ1-2 | TRBV2
CASSMLALEGNTIYF | TGTGCCAGTAGTATGTTGGCCTTGGAGGGAAACACCATATATTTT | . | . | TRBJ1-3 | TRBV19
CASSFQRGPADTQYF | TGTGCCAGCAGCTTTCAGCGGGGGCCCGCAGATACGCAGTATTTT | TRBD2 | . | TRBJ2-3 | TRBV7-6
CASSSNNYGYTF | TGTGCCAGCAGTTCAAATAACTATGGCTACACCTTC | . | . | TRBJ1-2 | TRBV28
CASGLQGNQPQHF | TGTGCCAGCGGGTTACAGGGTAATCAGCCCCAGCATTTT | . | once | TRBJ1-5 | TRBV2
CASSSRQTLNTEAFF | TGTGCCAGCAGCTCAAGACAGACTTTGAACACTGAAGCTTTCTTT | . | . | TRBJ1-1 | TRBV5-8
CASSFDPAEDYEQYF | TGTGCCAGCAGTTTCGATCCGGCCGAGGACTACGAGCAGTACTTC | . | . | TRBJ2-7 | TRBV6-5
CASSVLNQPQHF | TGTGCCAGCAGCGTCCTTAATCAGCCCCAGCATTTT | . | . | TRBJ1-5 | TRBV9
CASSLAGQGPANYGYTF | TGTGCCAGCAGCTTAGCGGGACAGGGACCAGCTAACTATGGCTACACCTTC | TRBD1 | . | TRBJ1-2 | TRBV7-9
CASSSPGQGAWGSGGYTF | TGTGCCAGCAGTTCGCCAGGACAGGGGGCGTGGGGTTCCGGTGGCTACACCTTC | TRBD1 | . | TRBJ1-2 | TRBV28
CASGGSSGANVLTF | TGTGCCAGCGGAGGGAGCTCTGGGGCCAACGTCCTGACTTTC | . | . | TRBJ2-6 | TRBV2
CASSPPTVSGNTIYF | TGTGCCAGCTCACCACCGACAGTCTCTGGAAACACCATATATTTT | . | . | TRBJ1-3 | TRBV18
CATSRDLAGGLYNEQFF | TGTGCCACCAGCAGAGATTTGGCGGGGGGGCTATACAATGAGCAGTTCTTC | TRBD2 | . | TRBJ2-1 | TRBV15
CASSPLVASGGNSYNEQFF | TGCGCCAGCAGTCCACTGGTGGCTAGCGGGGGGAACTCCTACAATGAGCAGTTCTTC | TRBD2 | . | TRBJ2-1 | TRBV5-1
CASSLTGGSTIYF | TGTGCCAGCAGTTTGACAGGGGGAAGCACCATATATTTT | TRBD1 | . | TRBJ1-3 | TRBV27